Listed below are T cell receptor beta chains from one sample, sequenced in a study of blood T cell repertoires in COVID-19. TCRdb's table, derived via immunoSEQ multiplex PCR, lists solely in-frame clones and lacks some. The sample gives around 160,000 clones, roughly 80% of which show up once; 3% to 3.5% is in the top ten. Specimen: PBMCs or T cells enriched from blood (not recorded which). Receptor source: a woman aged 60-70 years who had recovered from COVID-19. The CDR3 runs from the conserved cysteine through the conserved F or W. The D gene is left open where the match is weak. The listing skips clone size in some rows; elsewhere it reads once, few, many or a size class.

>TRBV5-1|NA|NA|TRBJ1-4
CASTSTVNNEKLFF
TGCGCCAGCACCTCGACAGTGAATAATGAAAAACTGTTTTTT
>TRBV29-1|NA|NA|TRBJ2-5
CSVDLGGETQYF
TGCAGCGTTGACCTAGGAGGTGAGACCCAGTACTTC
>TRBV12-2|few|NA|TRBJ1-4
CASRLAPGWLELFF
TGTGCAAGTCGCTTAGCGCCAGGGTGGTTAGAACTGTTTTTT
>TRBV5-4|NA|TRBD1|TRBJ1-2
CASSFYYGTGGLSDYGYTF
TGTGCCAGCAGCTTCTACTATGGGACAGGGGGCTTATCCGACTATGGCTACACCTTC
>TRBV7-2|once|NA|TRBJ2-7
CASSLGAGPYEQYF
TGTGCCAGCAGCTTAGGGGCGGGACCCTACGAGCAGTACTTC
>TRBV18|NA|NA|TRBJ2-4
CASSGGIAKNIQYF
TGTGCCAGCTCAGGAGGGATAGCCAAAAACATTCAGTACTTC
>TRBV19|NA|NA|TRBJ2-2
CASSLQGPGELFF
TGTGCCAGTAGTCTACAGGGTCCCGGGGAGCTGTTTTTT
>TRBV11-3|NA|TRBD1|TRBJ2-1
CASSLADRENEQFF
TGTGCCAGCAGCTTAGCGGACAGGGAAAATGAGCAGTTCTTC
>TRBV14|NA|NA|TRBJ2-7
CASSGGLYYEQYF
TGTGCCAGCAGCGGTGGGCTGTACTACGAGCAGTACTTC
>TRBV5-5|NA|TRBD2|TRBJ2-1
CASSLGASGYNEQFF
TGTGCCAGCAGCTTGGGGGCTAGCGGTTACAATGAGCAGTTCTTC
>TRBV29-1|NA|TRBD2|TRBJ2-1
CSGAPSGGANEQFF
TGCAGCGGCGCCCCTAGCGGGGGGGCAAATGAGCAGTTCTTC
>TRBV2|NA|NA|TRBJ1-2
CASSATGNYGYTF
TGTGCCAGCAGTGCTACAGGGAACTATGGCTACACCTTC
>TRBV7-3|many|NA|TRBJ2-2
CASSLTRPSEAGELFF
TGTGCCAGCAGCTTAACGAGGCCTAGCGAGGCCGGGGAGCTGTTTTTT
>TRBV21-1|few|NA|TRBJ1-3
CASSKSSLQGWSGNTIYF
TGTGCCAGCAGCAAATCTTCACTGCAGGGGTGGTCTGGAAACACCATATATTTT
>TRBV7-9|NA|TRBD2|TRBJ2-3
CASSLLSTSGTHTQYF
TGTGCCAGCAGCTTATTGTCGACTAGCGGTACGCATACGCAGTATTTT
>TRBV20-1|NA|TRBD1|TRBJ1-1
CSASQGAHRAFF
TGCAGTGCTAGTCAGGGGGCGCATCGGGCTTTCTTT
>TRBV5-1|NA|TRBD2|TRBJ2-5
CASSPAPAGGPVETQYF
TGCGCCAGCAGCCCAGCCCCCGCGGGGGGGCCAGTAGAGACCCAGTACTTC
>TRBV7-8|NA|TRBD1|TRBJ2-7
CASSLQGGYEQYF
TGTGCCAGCAGTTTACAGGGGGGTTACGAGCAGTACTTC
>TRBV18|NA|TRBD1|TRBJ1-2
CASSPGQGAWYGYTF
TGTGCCAGCTCACCAGGGCAGGGGGCTTGGTATGGCTACACCTTC
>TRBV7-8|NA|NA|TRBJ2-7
CASSLYYEQYF
TGTGCCAGCAGCCTTTACTACGAGCAGTACTTC
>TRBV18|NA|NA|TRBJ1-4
CASSLRVNEKLFF
TGTGCCAGCTCACTGAGGGTCAATGAAAAACTGTTTTTT
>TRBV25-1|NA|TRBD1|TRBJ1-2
CASRDRGYGYTF
TGTGCCAGCCGGGACAGGGGGTATGGCTACACCTTC
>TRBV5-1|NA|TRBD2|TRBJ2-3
CASSWPLAGGSTDTQYF
TGCGCCAGCAGCTGGCCCTTAGCGGGGGGAAGCACAGATACGCAGTATTTT
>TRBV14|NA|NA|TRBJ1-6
CASSQGLFNSPLHF
TGTGCCAGCAGCCAAGGACTCTTTAATTCACCCCTCCACTTT
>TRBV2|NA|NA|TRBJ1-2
CASSETENYGYTF
TGTGCCAGCAGTGAAACAGAAAACTATGGCTACACCTTC
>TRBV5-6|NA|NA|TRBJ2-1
CASSSGLFNEQFF
TGTGCCAGCAGCTCGGGACTTTTTAATGAGCAGTTCTTC
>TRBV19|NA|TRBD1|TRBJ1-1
CATGDRGYAEAFF
TGTGCCACCGGTGACAGGGGGTACGCTGAAGCTTTCTTT
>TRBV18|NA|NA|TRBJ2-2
CASSPNGEVTGELFF
TGTGCCAGCTCACCAAACGGGGAGGTCACCGGGGAGCTGTTTTTT
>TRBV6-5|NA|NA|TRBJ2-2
CASTFLDPGELFF
TGTGCCAGCACCTTTCTAGATCCCGGGGAGCTGTTTTTT
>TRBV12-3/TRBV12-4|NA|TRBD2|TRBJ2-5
CASNLAGEETQYF
TGTGCCAGCAACCTAGCGGGAGAAGAGACCCAGTACTTC
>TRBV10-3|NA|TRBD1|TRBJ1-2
CAISEVPQGASVKGYTF
TGTGCCATCAGTGAAGTCCCCCAGGGGGCGTCAGTGAAGGGCTACACCTTC
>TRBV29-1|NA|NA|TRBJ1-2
CSALDQRTLYGYTF
TGCAGCGCCCTGGATCAGCGTACCCTCTATGGCTACACCTTC
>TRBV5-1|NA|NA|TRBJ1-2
CASSFRVTDGYTF
TGCGCCAGCAGCTTCCGGGTCACGGATGGCTACACCTTC
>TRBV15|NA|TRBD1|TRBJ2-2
CATSERDRDTGELFF
TGTGCCACCAGCGAGCGAGACAGGGACACCGGGGAGCTGTTTTTT
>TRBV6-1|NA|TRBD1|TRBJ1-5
CASSEVGTGFQPQHF
TGTGCCAGCAGTGAAGTCGGGACAGGGTTTCAGCCCCAGCATTTT